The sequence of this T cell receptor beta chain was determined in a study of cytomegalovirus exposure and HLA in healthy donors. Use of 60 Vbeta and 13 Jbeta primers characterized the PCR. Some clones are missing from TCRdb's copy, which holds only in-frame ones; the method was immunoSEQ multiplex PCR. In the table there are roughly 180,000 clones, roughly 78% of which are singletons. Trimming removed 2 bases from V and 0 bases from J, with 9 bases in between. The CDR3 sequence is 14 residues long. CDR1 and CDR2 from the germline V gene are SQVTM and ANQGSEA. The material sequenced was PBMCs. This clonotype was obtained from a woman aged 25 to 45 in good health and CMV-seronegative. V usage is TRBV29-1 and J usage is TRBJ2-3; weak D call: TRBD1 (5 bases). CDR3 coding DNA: TGCAGCGTTGAAATAGGGGTCAGCACAGATACGCAGTATTTT. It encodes CSVEIGVSTDTQYF.